Below, 16 T cell receptor beta chains from the same sample are listed, as sequenced in a study of blood T cell repertoires in COVID-19 (dated by TCRdb to between 2020 and 2021). Preparation of the library involved the immunoSEQ multiplex PCR assay. Sourced from immuneACCESS, this table was stored by TCRdb with only in-frame sequences that have V and J called. A share of the clones is absent; for the studies checked, an unresolved V gene accounts for under half, and the remainder has no known explanation. Here the sample has around 250,000 clones; roughly 85% occur a single time. The ten top clones hold roughly 4.6% of the sample. Sequenced input: peripheral blood. These receptor sequences come from a man aged 45-60 years with active or convalescent COVID-19.

The DNA for the CDR3 is TGTGCCAGCAGCATCAGCGGGAGCTACGAGCAGTACTTC. Translation gives CASSISGSYEQYF. J is TRBJ2-7 and V is TRBV7-2; 8 nucleotides agree with TRBD2. CDR3 size: 13 residues. The V gene end was trimmed by 5 bases and the J gene end by 3 bases; junction bases not matched to a gene: 3. Germline V gene lookup returns CDR1 SGHTA and CDR2 FQGNSA.

V gene TRBV4-1 combines with J gene TRBJ2-7; 7 bases align to TRBD1. Looked up from germline, CDR1 is MGHRA and CDR2 is YSYEKL. This CDR3 is 16 amino acids long. Trimming cost V 2 bases and J 6 bases; bases outside gene matches: 13. The chain's CDR3 is CASSQRPAQGTGEQYF. CDR3 DNA sequence: TGCGCCAGCAGCCAACGCCCAGCACAGGGGACGGGCGAGCAGTACTTC.

The sample holds one count of this clone. The chain joins TRBV19 to TRBJ1-5; 7 bases agree with TRBD1. This CDR3 comprises 12 residues. The V segment lost 8 bases and the J segment 4 bases; nucleotides outside the gene matches: 2. Germline V CDR1 and CDR2: LNHDA, SQIVND (reference sequence). In DNA form, the CDR3 reads TGTGCCAGTCGACAGGGAAATCAGCCCCAGCATTTT. Translation: CASRQGNQPQHF.

The CDR3 reads CASSPRSGSGNEQFF. The CDR3 region has the DNA TGTGCCAGCTCCCCCCGGAGCGGGAGCGGAAATGAGCAGTTCTTC. The rearrangement links TRBV18 to TRBJ2-1, with TRBD2 identical over 8 bases. This CDR3 is 15 amino acids long. J gave up 7 bases and V 6 bases, and 11 bases lay outside the gene matches. The germline gives CDR1 KGHSH, CDR2 LQKENI.

The rearrangement uses TRBV7-8 and TRBJ1-6, with 10 positions matching TRBD1. The ends lost 3 bases at V and 10 bases at J; junction bases unmatched: 6. Germline lookup yields CDR1 SGHVS and CDR2 FQNEAQ. The CDR3 sequence is 15 residues long. The CDR3 DNA follows: TGTGCCAGCAGCTTGGCCGGGACAGGGGTATCACCCCTCCACTTT. Translated, it gives CASSLAGTGVSPLHF. Full variable domain (missing parts from reference TRBV7-8 and TRBJ1-6): GAGVSQSPRYKVAKRGQDVALRCDPISGHVSLFWYQQALGQGPEFLTYFQNEAQLDKSGLPSDRFFAERPEGSVSTLKIQRTQQEDSAVYLCASSLAGTGVSPLHFGNGTRLTVT.

This clone was detected only once. A read error may account for a junction end that differs from germline. This sequence joins TRBV18 and TRBJ1-2; D unclear. In germline, CDR1 is KGHSH, CDR2 LQKENI. The CDR3 has 14 amino acids. The CDR3 nucleotides read TGTGCCAGCGCACCAAGGATCACAGCGGATGGCTACACCTTC. The encoded protein is CASAPRITADGYTF.

This clone was seen a few times. The chain recombines TRBV2 with TRBJ2-6; 7 positions match TRBD1. This CDR3 is 16 amino acids long. Per the germline V gene, CDR1 is SNHLY and CDR2 is FYNNEI. J was trimmed by 2 bases and V by 2 bases; bases with no gene match: 3. CDR3 region: CASSEFQGAGANVLTF. CDR3 in DNA: TGTGCCAGCAGTGAATTCCAGGGGGCTGGGGCCAACGTCCTGACTTTC.

The chain carries TRBV19 and TRBJ1-4; 9 nucleotides align to TRBD1. In germline, CDR1 is LNHDA, CDR2 SQIVND (reference sequence). This CDR3 comprises 13 residues. The V segment lost 4 bases and the J segment 10 bases; nucleotides outside the gene matches: 4. The CDR3 sequence: CASSNRQGGKLFF. CDR3 nucleotide sequence: TGTGCCAGTAGTAACAGACAGGGGGGAAAACTGTTTTTT.

CDR3 in DNA: TGTGCCAGCAGCTCCCGACTCCATTATGAGTATGGCTACACCTTC. Encoded protein: CASSSRLHYEYGYTF. The chain recombines TRBV7-2 with TRBJ1-2; the D is unclear. V was pared by 4 bases and J by 5 bases, with 17 bases between. Germline CDR1 reads SGHTA; CDR2 reads FQGNSA. This CDR3 is 15 amino acids long.

This sequence joins TRBV27 and TRBJ2-7; D not resolved. Germline V gene data show CDR1 as MNHEY and CDR2 as SMNVEV (reference sequence). With 3 bases removed from V and 3 bases from J, the gap between germline ends came to 12 bases. This CDR3 has 14 residues. The CDR3 region has the DNA TGTGCCAGCAGTTTTTTGGCGGAGAGCTACGAGCAGTACTTC. As protein: CASSFLAESYEQYF.

V and J are TRBV5-1 and TRBJ1-5; D is ambiguous. Germline V CDR1 and CDR2: SGHRS, YFSETQ. This CDR3 has 13 residues. The V end lost 0 bases, the J end lost 2 bases, and 3 bases lay between the germline ends. The CDR3 sequence: CASSLERNQPQHF. For the CDR3, the DNA is TGCGCCAGCAGCTTGGAGCGCAATCAGCCCCAGCATTTT.

The chain carries TRBV7-9 and TRBJ2-5; possible D gene TRBD1, 5 bases. The CDR3 runs 14 residues. The germline gives CDR1 SEHNR, CDR2 FQNEAQ (reference sequence). V lost 0 bases, J lost 3 bases, and 8 bases lay in between. CDR3: CASSLAQGEETQYF. The CDR3, as DNA: TGTGCCAGCAGCTTAGCGCAAGGGGAAGAGACCCAGTACTTC.

V and J are TRBV2 and TRBJ2-3; 9 bases agree with TRBD1. The V segment lost 6 bases and the J segment 0 bases; nucleotides outside the gene matches: 1. Per germline, CDR1 SNHLY and CDR2 FYNNEI. The CDR3 is made up of 14 amino acids. The CDR3 sequence is CASRGTGSTDTQYF. For the CDR3, the DNA is TGTGCCAGCAGGGGGACAGGGAGCACAGATACGCAGTATTTT.

The CDR3 region is CASSIGLAGERGTDTQYF. In DNA form, the CDR3 reads TGTGCCAGTAGTATCGGGCTAGCGGGAGAAAGAGGGACAGATACGCAGTATTTT. The rearrangement joins TRBV19 to TRBJ2-3; 10 nucleotides match TRBD2. Germline CDR1 LNHDA, CDR2 SQIVND (reference sequence). V dropped 3 bases and J dropped 3; count of bases not matched to a gene: 12. The CDR3 spans 18 residues.

The chain couples TRBV3-1 (or the pseudogene TRBV3-2) to TRBJ2-5, with a tentative D call TRBD1 (6 bases). The V and J ends lost 7 bases and 0 bases respectively, with 15 bases between them. This CDR3 is built from 15 residues. Germline loops: CDR1 LGHDT, CDR2 YNNKEL (reference sequence). The CDR3 DNA sequence: TGTGCCAGCACTCTCACCGGGACAAACCAAGAGACCCAGTACTTC. Its translation is CASTLTGTNQETQYF.

The count of this clone is one. V is TRBV6-2 or TRBV6-3 and J is TRBJ1-2; a possible D gene is TRBD1 (5 bases). Germline V CDR1 and CDR2: MNHEY, SVGEGT. V gave up 2 bases and J gave up 2 bases, with 6 bases separating them. This CDR3 comprises 13 residues. The CDR3 DNA sequence: TGTGCCAGCAGTTACCAGGGAAACTATGGCTACACCTTC. Protein: CASSYQGNYGYTF.